A selection of T cell receptor beta chains follows, all from one sample in a study of blood T cell repertoires in COVID-19. Sequencing was performed with immunoSEQ multiplex PCR; in TCRdb, only in-frame clones are kept and a portion is missing. This table holds 350,000 or so clones, more than 90% found once. Sequences were obtained from PBMCs or T cells enriched from blood (not recorded which). Receptor source: a woman aged 25 to 45 who had recovered from COVID-19. The CDR3 runs from the conserved cysteine through the conserved F or W. The size of a clone is reported for some rows only, either as once, few or many, or as a class for expanded clones.

clone_size j_call v_call cdr3_aa
once TRBJ1-3 TRBV28 CASSDIPGGSGNTIYF
- TRBJ1-5 TRBV5-4 CASSLQGEAPQHF
- TRBJ2-7 TRBV7-9 CASSSAGDNAYEQYF
- TRBJ1-1 TRBV9 CASSVEGLNTEAFF
- TRBJ1-2 TRBV28 CASGTDYGYTF
- TRBJ1-1 TRBV5-1 CASSLAEESEAFF
- TRBJ1-1 TRBV7-9 CASSLSGVNTEAFF
- TRBJ1-6 TRBV3-1/TRBV3-2 CASSQDPQGDSPLHF
- TRBJ2-7 TRBV28 CASSLLATRMGEQYF
few TRBJ1-3 TRBV7-6 CASRQSWTGPQLTGNTIYF
- TRBJ1-6 TRBV6-5 CASSYSRGRSSPLHF
- TRBJ2-7 TRBV18 CASSPLTGDSSYEQYF
- TRBJ1-1 TRBV5-4 CASNPGQGTEAFF
- TRBJ1-5 TRBV28 CASSPNQPQHF
- TRBJ2-2 TRBV19 CASSGSIESPLDTGELFF
- TRBJ2-6 TRBV19 CASNDGGRSGANVLTF
- TRBJ2-2 TRBV5-4 CASSWRAGGGTGELFF
once TRBJ2-1 TRBV28 CASSFGQYNEQFF